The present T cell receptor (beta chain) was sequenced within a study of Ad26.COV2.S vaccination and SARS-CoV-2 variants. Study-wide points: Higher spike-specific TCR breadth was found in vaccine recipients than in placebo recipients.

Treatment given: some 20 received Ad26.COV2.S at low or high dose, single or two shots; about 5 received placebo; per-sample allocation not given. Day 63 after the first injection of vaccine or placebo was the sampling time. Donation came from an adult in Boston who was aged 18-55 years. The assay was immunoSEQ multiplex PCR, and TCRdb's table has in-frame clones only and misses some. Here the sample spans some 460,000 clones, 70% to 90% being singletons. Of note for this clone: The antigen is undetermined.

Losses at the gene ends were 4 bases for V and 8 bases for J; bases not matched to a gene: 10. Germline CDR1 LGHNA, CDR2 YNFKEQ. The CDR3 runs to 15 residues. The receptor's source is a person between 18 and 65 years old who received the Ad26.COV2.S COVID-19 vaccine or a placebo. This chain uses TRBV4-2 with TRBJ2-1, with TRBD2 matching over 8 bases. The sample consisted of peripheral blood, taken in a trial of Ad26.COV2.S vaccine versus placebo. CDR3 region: CASSPRDGGADEQFF. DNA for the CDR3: TGTGCCAGCAGCCCCCGGGACGGGGGGGCCGATGAGCAGTTCTTC.